The 8 T cell receptor beta chains presented below share a single source sample, sequenced in a study of cytomegalovirus exposure and HLA in healthy donors. Amplification used 60 Vbeta primers and 13 Jbeta primers. TCRdb's copy holds only in-frame clones and misses some; the assay was immunoSEQ multiplex PCR. Of about 65,000 clones in the sample, less than 70% were seen once. Specimen: PBMCs. These receptors were collected from a man aged 25 to 45 in good health and CMV-seronegative.

The chain combines TRBV29-1 with TRBJ2-4; TRBD2 might be the D (5 bases). This CDR3 is built from 13 residues. The germline V gene has CDR1 SQVTM and CDR2 ANQGSEA. The V end lost 4 bases, the J end lost 6 bases, and 13 bases lay between the germline ends. The CDR3 coding sequence is TGCAGCGTTGTGGAGGTGTTTGGAAACATTCAGTACTTC. Its protein is CSVVEVFGNIQYF.

The chain uses TRBV29-1 and TRBJ2-7; no reliable D call. CDR1 is SQVTM and CDR2 is ANQGSEA in the germline V gene. Trimming removed 4 bases at V and 0 bases at J, with 4 bases between. This CDR3 is built from 11 residues. This CDR3 reads CSVVSSYEQYF. The CDR3 DNA reads as TGCAGCGTTGTCAGCTCCTACGAGCAGTACTTC.

J is TRBJ2-7 and V is TRBV10-3; TRBD1 agrees at 9 bases. The junction had 6 bases not matched to a gene; V was cut back by 6 bases and J by 0 bases. From germline, CDR1 is ENHRY and CDR2 SYGVKD. The CDR3 is 15 amino acids. CDR3 sequence reads: CAIRGPGQGSYEQYF. CDR3 in DNA: TGTGCCATCAGAGGCCCGGGACAGGGCTCCTACGAGCAGTACTTC.

The chain joins TRBV5-6 to TRBJ1-2; D possibly corresponds to TRBD1 (5 bases). Germline loops: CDR1 SGHDT, CDR2 YYEEEE. The CDR3 length is 15 residues. The V end was cut by 1 base, the J end by 8 bases, with 18 bases between. The CDR3 is CASSLPPGGDEGYTF. The DNA for the CDR3 is TGTGCCAGCAGCTTGCCCCCGGGGGGGGATGAGGGCTACACCTTC.

The CDR3 reads CASSLQTTSPRDRLHEQYF. CDR3 DNA: TGTGCCAGCAGCTTACAGACCACCAGCCCAAGGGACAGACTCCACGAGCAGTACTTC. This rearrangement joins TRBV7-2 to TRBJ2-7, with 7 bases matching TRBD1. The V and J ends lost 2 bases and 5 bases, in that order; junction bases with no gene match: 21. The CDR3 covers 19 residues. Per the germline V gene, CDR1 is SGHTA and CDR2 is FQGNSA. Based on the CDR3 plus reference TRBV7-2 and TRBJ2-7, the full variable domain is GAGVSQSPSNKVTEKGKDVELRCDPISGHTALYWYRQSLGQGLEFLIYFQGNSAPDKSGLPSDRFSAERTGGSVSTLTIQRTQQEDSAVYLCASSLQTTSPRDRLHEQYFGPGTRLTVT.

The rearrangement uses TRBV6-6 and TRBJ1-5; TRBD1 matches 9 bases. The CDR3 has 14 amino acids. CDR1 and CDR2 (germline): MNHNY, SVGAGI (reference sequence). V dropped 6 bases and J dropped 3; count of bases not matched to a gene: 3. The CDR3 DNA follows: TGTGCCAGCAGCAGGACAGGGGACAATCAGCCCCAGCATTTT. Translated: CASSRTGDNQPQHF.

CDR3 protein: CASRVGTGIETQYF. CDR3 coding DNA: TGTGCCAGCAGGGTGGGGACAGGGATAGAGACCCAGTACTTC. The rearrangement uses TRBV6-1 and TRBJ2-5; 9 nucleotides align to TRBD1. The V and J ends lost 6 bases and 4 bases, in that order; junction bases with no gene match: 6. The CDR3 contains 14 residues. CDR1 is MNHNS, CDR2 SASEGT, per germline.

The chain has TRBV19 and TRBJ2-7; TRBD1 matches 8 bases. The CDR3 contains 13 residues. V shed 5 bases and J 3 bases; nucleotides not matched to a gene: 3. Germline V CDR1 and CDR2: LNHDA, SQIVND (reference sequence). CDR3 amino acids: CASSFGQGYEQYF. The CDR3, as DNA: TGTGCCAGTAGTTTTGGACAGGGCTACGAGCAGTACTTC.